The clone carrying this TCR beta chain appeared a few times. TCRB transcripts that were expressed got sequenced, as all of the isolated RNA had been reverse transcribed. Only in-frame clones appear in the TCRdb table, and some are missing; sequencing was by immunoSEQ multiplex PCR. Counted here are 350,000 or so clones, 20% occurring once; the ten biggest clones make up under 0.055%. The data are from a study of beta chain features in type 1 diabetes. V lost 6 bases and J lost 5; bases outside the gene matches: 8. The CDR3 has 15 residues. Germline V gene lookup returns CDR1 MNHEY and CDR2 SMNVEV (reference sequence).

Input material: naive CD4+ T cells from blood. The sequence derives from a woman in her late teens or twenties in good health. The V and J genes are TRBV27 and TRBJ2-1, with 9 bases aligning to TRBD2. As DNA, the CDR3 is TGTGCCAGCAGCCGGACTAGCGCAGCTAACAATGAGCAGTTCTTC. It is translated as CASSRTSAANNEQFF.